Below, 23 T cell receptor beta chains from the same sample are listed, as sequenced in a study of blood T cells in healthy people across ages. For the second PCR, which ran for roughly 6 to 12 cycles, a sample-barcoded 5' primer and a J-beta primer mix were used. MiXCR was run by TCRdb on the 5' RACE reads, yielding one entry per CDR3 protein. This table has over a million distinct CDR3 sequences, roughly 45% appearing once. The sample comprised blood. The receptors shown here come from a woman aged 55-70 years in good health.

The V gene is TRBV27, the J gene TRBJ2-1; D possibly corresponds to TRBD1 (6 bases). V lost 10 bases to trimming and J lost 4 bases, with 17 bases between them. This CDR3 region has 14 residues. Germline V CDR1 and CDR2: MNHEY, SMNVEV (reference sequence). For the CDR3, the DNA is TGTGCCACCTCCCGGGGACACCTATACAATGAGCAGTTCTTC. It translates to CATSRGHLYNEQFF.

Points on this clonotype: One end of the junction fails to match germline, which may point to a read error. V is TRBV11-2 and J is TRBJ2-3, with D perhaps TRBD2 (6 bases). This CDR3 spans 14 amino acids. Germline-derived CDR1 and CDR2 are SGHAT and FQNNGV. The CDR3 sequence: CASSFSGPTGTQYF. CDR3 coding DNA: TGTGCCAGCAGCTTTAGCGGACCCACAGGTACGCAGTATTTT.

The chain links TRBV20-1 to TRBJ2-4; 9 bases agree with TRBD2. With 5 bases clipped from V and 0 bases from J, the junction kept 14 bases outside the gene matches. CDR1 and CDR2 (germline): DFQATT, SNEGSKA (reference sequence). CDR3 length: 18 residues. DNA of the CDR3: TGCAGTGCTGACACCGGGACTAGCCTTAACCTAGCCAAAAACATTCAGTACTTC. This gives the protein CSADTGTSLNLAKNIQYF.

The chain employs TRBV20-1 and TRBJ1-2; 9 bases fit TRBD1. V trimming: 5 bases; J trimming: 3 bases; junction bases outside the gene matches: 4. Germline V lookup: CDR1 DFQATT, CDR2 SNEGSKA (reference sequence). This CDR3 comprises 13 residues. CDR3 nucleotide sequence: TGCAGTGCTTACCGGACAGGGGACTATGGCTACACCTTC. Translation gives CSAYRTGDYGYTF.

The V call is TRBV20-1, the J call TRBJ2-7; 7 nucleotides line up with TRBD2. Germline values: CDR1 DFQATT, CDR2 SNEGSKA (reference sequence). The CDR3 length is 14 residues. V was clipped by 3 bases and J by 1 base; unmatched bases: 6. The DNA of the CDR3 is TGCAGTGCTAGCGGGGAACTAGCGTCCTACGAGCAGTACTTC. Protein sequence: CSASGELASYEQYF.

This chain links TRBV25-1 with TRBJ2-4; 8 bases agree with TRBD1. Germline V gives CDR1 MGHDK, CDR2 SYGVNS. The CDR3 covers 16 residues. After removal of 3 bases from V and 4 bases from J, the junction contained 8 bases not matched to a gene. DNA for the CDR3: TGTGCCAGCAGTGACGTAGGACAGGGCCTTAAAAACATTCAGTACTTC. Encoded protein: CASSDVGQGLKNIQYF.

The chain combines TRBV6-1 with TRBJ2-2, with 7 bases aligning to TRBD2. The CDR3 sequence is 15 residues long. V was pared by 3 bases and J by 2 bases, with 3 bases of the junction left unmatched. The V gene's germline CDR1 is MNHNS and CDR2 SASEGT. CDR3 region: CASSETSFNTGELFF. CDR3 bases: TGTGCCAGCAGTGAGACTAGCTTTAACACCGGGGAGCTGTTTTTT.

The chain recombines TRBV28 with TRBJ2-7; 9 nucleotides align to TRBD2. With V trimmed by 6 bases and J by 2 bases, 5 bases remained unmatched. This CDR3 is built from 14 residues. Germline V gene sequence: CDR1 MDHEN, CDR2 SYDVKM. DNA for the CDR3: TGTGCCAGCAGCTTAGGCGGGAGGGCCTACGAGCAGTACTTC. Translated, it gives CASSLGGRAYEQYF.

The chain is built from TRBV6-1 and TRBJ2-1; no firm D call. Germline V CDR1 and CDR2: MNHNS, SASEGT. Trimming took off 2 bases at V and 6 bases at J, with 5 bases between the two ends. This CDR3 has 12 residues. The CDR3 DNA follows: TGTGCCAGCAGTGAATCCCCCAATGAGCAGTTCTTC. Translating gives CASSESPNEQFF.

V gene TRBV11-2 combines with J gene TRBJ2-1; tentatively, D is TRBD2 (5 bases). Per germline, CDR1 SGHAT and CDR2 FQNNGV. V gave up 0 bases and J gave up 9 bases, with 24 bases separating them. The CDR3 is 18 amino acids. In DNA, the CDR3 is TGTGCCAGCAGCTTAGAGGGGAGATGGATAGCCCCATCGGGTGAGCAGTTCTTC. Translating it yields CASSLEGRWIAPSGEQFF.

The CDR3 reads CASSLRGRNEQFF. CDR3 sequence (DNA): TGTGCCAGCAGTTTGAGAGGCCGCAATGAGCAGTTCTTC. V is TRBV28 and J is TRBJ2-1; D gene ambiguous. The CDR3 is made up of 13 amino acids. From germline, CDR1 is MDHEN and CDR2 SYDVKM. V was trimmed by 3 bases and J by 6 bases, leaving 9 bases between them.

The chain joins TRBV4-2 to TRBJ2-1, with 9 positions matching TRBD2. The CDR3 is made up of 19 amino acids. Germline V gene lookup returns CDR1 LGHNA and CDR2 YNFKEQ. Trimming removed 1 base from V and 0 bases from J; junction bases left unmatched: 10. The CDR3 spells CASSQGPGLASSSYNEQFF. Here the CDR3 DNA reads TGTGCCAGCAGCCAAGGACCGGGACTAGCTTCGAGCTCCTACAATGAGCAGTTCTTC.

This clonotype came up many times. CDR3 bases: TGCGCCAGCAGCCAACCCCCCCGTCGAATCCTAGCGGGAGAGCACAATGAGCAGTTCTTC. It encodes CASSQPPRRILAGEHNEQFF. This rearrangement joins TRBV4-1 to TRBJ2-1, with 10 bases that match TRBD2. This CDR3 region has 20 residues. With 2 bases clipped from V and 5 bases from J, the junction kept 18 bases outside the gene matches. CDR1 is MGHRA, CDR2 YSYEKL, per germline.

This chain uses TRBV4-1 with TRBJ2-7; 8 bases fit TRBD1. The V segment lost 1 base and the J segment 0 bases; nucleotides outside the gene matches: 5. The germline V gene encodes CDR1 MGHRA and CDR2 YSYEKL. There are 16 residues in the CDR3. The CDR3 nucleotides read TGCGCCAGCAGCCAAGCTCGGACAGGGAGCTCCTACGAGCAGTACTTC. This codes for CASSQARTGSSYEQYF.

The CDR3 DNA is TGCGCCAGCAGCCTGAGTGGGACAACTGTTAACTATGGCTACACCTTC. Encoded protein: CASSLSGTTVNYGYTF. The V call is TRBV4-1, the J call TRBJ1-2; D might be TRBD1 (6 bases). CDR3 length: 16 residues. Deletions cut 4 bases from V and 1 base from J, with 16 bases between. Germline CDR1 MGHRA, CDR2 YSYEKL.

This chain's CDR3 is CASGDEAGDNEQFF. The CDR3, as DNA: TGTGCCAGCGGGGACGAAGCGGGGGACAATGAGCAGTTCTTC. The chain recombines TRBV21-1 with TRBJ2-1; the table names TRBD2, a call not compared with the DNA. TRBV21-1 is noted as a pseudogene. The CDR3 covers 14 residues.

The chain's CDR3 is CASSLFSSGDSYEQYF. In nucleotides, the CDR3 is TGTGCCAGCAGTTTATTTTCCAGCGGGGACTCATACGAGCAGTACTTC. The chain links TRBV27 to TRBJ2-7; 7 bases are a match to TRBD2. V lost 1 base, J lost 4 bases, and 10 bases stayed unmatched. CDR3 length: 16 residues. CDR1 and CDR2 (germline): MNHEY, SMNVEV (reference sequence).

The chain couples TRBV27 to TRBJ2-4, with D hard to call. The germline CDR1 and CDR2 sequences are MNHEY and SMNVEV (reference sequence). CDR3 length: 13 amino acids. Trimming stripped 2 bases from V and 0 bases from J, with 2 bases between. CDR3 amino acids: CASSLRAKNIQYF. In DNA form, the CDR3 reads TGTGCCAGCAGTTTAAGAGCCAAAAACATTCAGTACTTC.

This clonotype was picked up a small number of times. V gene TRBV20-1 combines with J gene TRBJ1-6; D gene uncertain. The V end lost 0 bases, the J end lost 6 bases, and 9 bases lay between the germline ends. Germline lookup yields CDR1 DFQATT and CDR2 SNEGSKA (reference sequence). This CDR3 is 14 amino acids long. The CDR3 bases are TGCAGTGCTAGAGAGGGGAGAAGTAATTCACCCCTCCACTTT. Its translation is CSAREGRSNSPLHF.

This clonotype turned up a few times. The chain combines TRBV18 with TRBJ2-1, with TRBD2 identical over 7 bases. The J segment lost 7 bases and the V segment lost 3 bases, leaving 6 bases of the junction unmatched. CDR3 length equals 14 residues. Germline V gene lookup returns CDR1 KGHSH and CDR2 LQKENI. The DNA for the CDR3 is TGTGCCAGCTCACCTTCGCTTAGCGGGAATGAGCAGTTCTTC. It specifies CASSPSLSGNEQFF.

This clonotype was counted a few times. The CDR3 sequence is CSVPPDRLLGETQYF. The DNA for the CDR3 is TGCAGCGTTCCCCCGGACCGGCTTTTGGGGGAGACCCAGTACTTC. The J gene is TRBJ2-5, the V gene TRBV29-1; D unclear. CDR1 is SQVTM, CDR2 ANQGSEA, per germline. CDR3 length: 15 residues. V shed 5 bases and J shed 5 bases, with 21 bases lying between them.

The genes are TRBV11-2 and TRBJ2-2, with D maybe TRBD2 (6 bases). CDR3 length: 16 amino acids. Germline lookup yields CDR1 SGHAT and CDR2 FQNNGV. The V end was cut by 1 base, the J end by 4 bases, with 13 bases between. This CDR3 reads CASSLGARRGTGELFF. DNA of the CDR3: TGTGCCAGCAGCTTAGGAGCGCGGAGGGGCACCGGGGAGCTGTTTTTT.

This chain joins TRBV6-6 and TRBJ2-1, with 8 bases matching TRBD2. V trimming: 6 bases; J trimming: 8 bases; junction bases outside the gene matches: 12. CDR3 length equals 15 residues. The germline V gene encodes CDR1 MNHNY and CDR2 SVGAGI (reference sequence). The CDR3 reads CASSRGLASSYEQFF. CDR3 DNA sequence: TGTGCCAGCAGCAGAGGACTAGCCTCATCGTATGAGCAGTTCTTC.